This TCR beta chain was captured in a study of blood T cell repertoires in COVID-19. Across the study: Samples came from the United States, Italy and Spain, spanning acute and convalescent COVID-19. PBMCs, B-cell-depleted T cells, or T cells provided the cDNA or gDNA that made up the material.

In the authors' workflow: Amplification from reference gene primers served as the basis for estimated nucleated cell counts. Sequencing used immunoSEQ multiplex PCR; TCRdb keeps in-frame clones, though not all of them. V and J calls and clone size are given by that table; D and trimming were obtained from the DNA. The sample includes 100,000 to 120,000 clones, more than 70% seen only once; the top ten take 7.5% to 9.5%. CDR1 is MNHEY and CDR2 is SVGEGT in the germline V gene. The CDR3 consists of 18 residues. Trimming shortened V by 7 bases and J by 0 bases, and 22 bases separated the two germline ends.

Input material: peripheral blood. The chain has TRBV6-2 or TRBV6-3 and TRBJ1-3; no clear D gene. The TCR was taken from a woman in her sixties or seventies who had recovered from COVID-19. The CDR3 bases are TGTGCCAGCACCCCTCCAGAGGGCAGGCCCGACTCTGGAAACACCATATATTTT. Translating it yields CASTPPEGRPDSGNTIYF.